The entry below gives a single T cell receptor beta chain sequence along with its context. Antigen unknown. The CDR3 covers 13 residues. Trimming took 3 bases from V and 7 from J; bases not matched to a gene: 0. Looked up from germline, CDR1 is LNHDA and CDR2 is SQIVND (reference sequence). This entry is derived from a study of T cell responses to AZD1222 COVID-19 vaccine. This table comes from immunoSEQ multiplex PCR, and its TCRdb copy is limited to in-frame clones, with some not included. There are fewer than 70,000 clones in the sample; roughly 80% occur only once, and about 3.5% lies in the top ten. Overall study findings and caveats: Among spike-specific TCRs, nearly half reportedly target unmutated variant regions. Spike-specific TCR depth and breadth grew after two AZD1222 doses.

This clonotype was obtained from an adult who received the AZD1222 COVID-19 vaccine. Source: peripheral blood, taken 28 days after the second AZD1222 dose. The rearrangement links TRBV19 to TRBJ1-5; 10 bases map to TRBD1. For the CDR3, the DNA is TGTGCCAGTAGTATGGACAGGGGGCAGCCCCAGCATTTT. The encoded protein is CASSMDRGQPQHF.